This entry is about one T cell receptor beta chain. The sample is drawn from a study of cytomegalovirus exposure and HLA in healthy donors. Overall study context: Counted in an early data release were approximately 85 million unique TCRs from HLA-typed donors.

Primers included in the PCR were 60 Vbeta and 13 Jbeta primers. TCRdb's table, derived via immunoSEQ multiplex PCR, lists solely in-frame clones and lacks some. The sample has 150,000 or so clones, 65% to 80% seen once. Between the trimmed V and J ends, which lost 2 bases and 7 bases, there was a span of 20 bases. Germline V gene lookup returns CDR1 MNHEY and CDR2 SMNVEV (reference sequence). The CDR3 is made up of 17 amino acids. The TCR comes from a woman aged 50 to 65 in good health and CMV-seropositive. The J gene is TRBJ2-2, the V gene TRBV27, with D possibly TRBD1 on 6 matching bases. Specimen: PBMCs. The CDR3 loop is CASSLGGSPTGSGELFF. The CDR3 coding sequence is TGTGCCAGCAGTTTAGGGGGCTCACCCACAGGTAGCGGGGAGCTGTTTTTT.